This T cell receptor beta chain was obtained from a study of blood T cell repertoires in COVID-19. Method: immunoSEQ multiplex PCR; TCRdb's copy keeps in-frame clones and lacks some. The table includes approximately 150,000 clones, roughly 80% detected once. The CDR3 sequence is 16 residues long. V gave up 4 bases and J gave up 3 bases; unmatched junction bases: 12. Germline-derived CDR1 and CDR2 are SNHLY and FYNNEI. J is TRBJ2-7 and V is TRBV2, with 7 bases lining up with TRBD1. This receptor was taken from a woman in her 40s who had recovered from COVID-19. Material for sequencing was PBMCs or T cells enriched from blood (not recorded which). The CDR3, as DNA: TGTGCCAGCAGTGGAGACAGGGTTTTAAGCCTCTACGAGCAGTACTTC. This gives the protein CASSGDRVLSLYEQYF.